This entry lists 16 T cell receptor beta chains sequenced from one sample in a study of blood T cell repertoires in COVID-19 (dated by TCRdb to about 2020). Library creation used the immunoSEQ multiplex PCR assay. TCRdb holds this immuneACCESS table with in-frame rearrangements only. Some clones are missing; in checked studies, unresolved V genes explain under half, and the rest has no known cause. The sample records around 140,000 clones, roughly 80% of which are singletons. The ten largest clones add up to approximately 18% of the sample. Sequencing was performed on peripheral blood. These receptors all stem from a woman of 80 years or more with acute or convalescent COVID-19.

CDR3 region: CASSLVGLAVTDTQYF. Written as DNA, the CDR3 is TGTGCCAGCAGCTTGGTCGGGCTAGCGGTGACAGATACGCAGTATTTT. This chain connects TRBV5-6 to TRBJ2-3, with 7 nucleotides matching TRBD2. This CDR3 comprises 16 residues. J gave up 3 bases and V 0 bases, and 7 bases lay outside the gene matches. Germline loops: CDR1 SGHDT, CDR2 YYEEEE.

CDR3 nucleotides: TGTGCCAGCAGCTTAGATCACCGGGGTAACTATGGCTACACCTTC. Translating it yields CASSLDHRGNYGYTF. J is TRBJ1-2 and V is TRBV11-2; D call uncertain. V was shortened by 0 bases and J by 1 base, with 9 bases between the two germline ends. In germline, CDR1 is SGHAT, CDR2 FQNNGV. This CDR3 has 15 residues.

The chain has TRBV7-7 and TRBJ2-5; 7 bases agree with TRBD1. Per the germline V gene, CDR1 is SSHAT and CDR2 is FNYEAQ (reference sequence). V gave up 5 bases and J gave up 0 bases; unmatched junction bases: 3. The CDR3 has 14 residues. As DNA, the CDR3 is TGTGCCAGCAGCCTGACAGGGTACCAAGAGACCCAGTACTTC. This codes for CASSLTGYQETQYF.

This clone has just a few counts. The chain uses TRBV7-2 and TRBJ2-3, with 14 positions matching TRBD2. The V segment lost 5 bases and the J segment 7 bases; nucleotides outside the gene matches: 8. This CDR3 is 16 amino acids long. Germline lookup yields CDR1 SGHTA and CDR2 FQGNSA. The CDR3 loop reads CASSPRLAGGQHTQYF. Here the CDR3 DNA reads TGTGCCAGCAGCCCGAGACTAGCGGGAGGGCAACATACGCAGTATTTT.

Ten or more counts support this clone. The genes are TRBV19 and TRBJ1-1, with TRBD1 as a possible D gene (6 bases). The V and J ends lost 5 bases and 4 bases respectively, with 14 bases between them. The CDR3 contains 14 residues. Germline CDR1 reads LNHDA; CDR2 reads SQIVND (reference sequence). The CDR3 is CASSFTGMSTEAFF. The CDR3 nucleotides read TGTGCCAGTAGTTTCACAGGGATGAGCACTGAAGCTTTCTTT.

V is TRBV7-2 and J is TRBJ2-1; TRBD1 aligns across 10 bases. The length of the CDR3 is 16 residues. The J segment lost 2 bases and the V segment lost 5 bases, leaving 6 bases of the junction unmatched. CDR1 is SGHTA and CDR2 is FQGNSA in the germline V gene. The CDR3 region is CASSPQTGGTYNEQFF. CDR3 bases: TGTGCCAGCAGCCCCCAGACAGGGGGCACCTACAATGAGCAGTTCTTC.

The chain is built from TRBV21-1 and TRBJ2-7; TRBD1 reflects the table's D call only, with no check against the DNA. TRBV21-1 is marked as a pseudogene. This CDR3 is 15 amino acids long. This CDR3 is CASKKPGHEIYEQYF. CDR3 in DNA: TGTGCCAGTAAGAAACCGGGACACGAAATCTACGAGCAGTACTTC.

The chain recombines TRBV7-8 with TRBJ2-7; 9 bases fit TRBD1. The CDR3 runs 17 residues. V gave up 0 bases and J gave up 3 bases; unmatched junction bases: 9. Looked up from germline, CDR1 is SGHVS and CDR2 is FQNEAQ. The chain's CDR3 is CASSLASGQGTLYEQYF. CDR3 sequence (DNA): TGTGCCAGCAGCTTAGCCTCAGGACAGGGGACGCTCTACGAGCAGTACTTC.

This chain joins TRBV4-1 and TRBJ1-2, with 8 positions matching TRBD1. V trimming: 6 bases; J trimming: 8 bases; junction bases outside the gene matches: 17. The germline CDR1 and CDR2 sequences are MGHRA and YSYEKL. The CDR3 loop spans 16 amino acids. Here the CDR3 reads CASSRQAGQGSRGYTF. CDR3 DNA sequence: TGCGCCAGCAGTAGGCAAGCAGGACAGGGATCAAGGGGCTACACCTTC.

The chain is built from TRBV12-3 or TRBV12-4 and TRBJ1-6; maybe TRBD1 (6 bases). V dropped 8 bases and J dropped 8 bases, with 10 bases sitting between them. The CDR3 covers 12 residues. CDR3 loop: CASGRGDSPLHF. DNA of the CDR3: TGTGCCAGCGGCAGGGGTGATTCACCCCTCCACTTT.

The rearrangement uses TRBV30 and TRBJ2-3; no reliable D call. The germline V gene encodes CDR1 GTSNPN and CDR2 SVGIG (reference sequence). The length of the CDR3 is 13 residues. The ends were cut back, 2 bases at V and 1 base at J, with 7 bases in the middle. CDR3 bases: TGTGCCTGGAGTCCCCCTCGCACAGATACGCAGTATTTT. Translated, it gives CAWSPPRTDTQYF.

This chain uses TRBV4-3 with TRBJ1-1, with D possibly being TRBD1 (5 bases). The CDR3 extends over 15 amino acids. Germline V gene data show CDR1 as LGHNA and CDR2 as YSLEER. The V end was cut by 4 bases, the J end by 4 bases, with 16 bases between. The CDR3 is CASSPRTGGVTEAFF. The CDR3 DNA is TGCGCCAGCAGCCCCCGGACGGGGGGGGTCACTGAAGCTTTCTTT.

The chain recombines TRBV10-2 with TRBJ2-1; D possibly corresponds to TRBD2 (5 bases). The CDR3 is made up of 13 amino acids. Trimming removed 6 bases from V and 5 bases from J, with 11 bases in between. Germline V CDR1 and CDR2: WSHSY, SAAADI. The CDR3 nucleotides read TGCGCCAGCAGGGACTCGGCGAACAATGAGCAGTTCTTC. Protein: CASRDSANNEQFF.

The V call is TRBV5-5, the J call TRBJ1-4; TRBD1 is a possible D gene (6 bases). Per the germline V gene, CDR1 is SGHKS and CDR2 is YYEKEE (reference sequence). The V and J ends lost 4 bases and 5 bases respectively, with 24 bases between them. This CDR3 has 18 amino acids. CDR3 DNA sequence: TGTGCCAGCAGCCGCTCATACAGGGAAGGATGGGGAAATGAAAAACTGTTTTTT. Amino acids: CASSRSYREGWGNEKLFF.

V and J are TRBV2 and TRBJ2-7; TRBD1 agrees at 9 bases. Per the germline V gene, CDR1 is SNHLY and CDR2 is FYNNEI. This CDR3 has 13 amino acids. The V segment lost 10 bases and the J segment 9 bases; nucleotides outside the gene matches: 13. The CDR3 spells CATGQGQGRLQYF. The CDR3 DNA is TGTGCCACCGGGCAGGGACAGGGACGGTTGCAGTACTTC.

This chain joins TRBV6-5 and TRBJ1-5; D remains unclear. V was cut by 2 bases and J by 6 bases, with 11 bases left in between. The CDR3 spans 14 residues. Germline values: CDR1 MNHEY, CDR2 SVGAGI. The CDR3 region is CASSYSTRGQPQHF. CDR3 nucleotides: TGTGCCAGCAGTTACAGCACCCGCGGTCAGCCCCAGCATTTT.